This TCR beta chain was retrieved from a study of OX40 agonist ivuxolimab in advanced cancers. Whole-study context: At 0.01 to 10 mg/kg, ivuxolimab was administered intravenously to patients every 2 weeks. Study results and limitations: Dose levels from 0.1 to 3.0 mg/kg saw CD4+ and CD8+ blood T cells expand clonally by week 6.

The CDR3 has 15 amino acids. Germline V gene lookup returns CDR1 SGHVS and CDR2 FNYEAQ. Trimming removed 8 bases from V and 7 bases from J, with 21 bases in between. To note about this clone: Its antigen remains unidentified.

Profiled with immunoSEQ multiplex PCR; TCRdb holds only in-frame clones, not every one. The sample has some 37,000 clones, about 80% seen once. This specimen was CD4+ or CD8+ T cells sorted from blood, taken in a trial of the OX40 agonist ivuxolimab. The receptor's source is an adult with an advanced solid tumor such as melanoma, head and neck, liver or kidney cancer. The chain joins TRBV7-6 to TRBJ2-1, with D unclear. CDR3 amino acids: CASGPSLAASNEQFF. The CDR3 DNA sequence: TGTGCCAGCGGCCCGTCCTTAGCCGCATCAAATGAGCAGTTCTTC. Complete variable domain (other parts from reference TRBV7-6 and TRBJ2-1): GAGVSQSPRYKVTKRGQDVALRCDPISGHVSLYWYRQALGQGPEFLTYFNYEAQQDKSGLPNDRFSAERPEGSISTLTIQRTEQRDSAMYRCASGPSLAASNEQFFGPGTRLTVL.